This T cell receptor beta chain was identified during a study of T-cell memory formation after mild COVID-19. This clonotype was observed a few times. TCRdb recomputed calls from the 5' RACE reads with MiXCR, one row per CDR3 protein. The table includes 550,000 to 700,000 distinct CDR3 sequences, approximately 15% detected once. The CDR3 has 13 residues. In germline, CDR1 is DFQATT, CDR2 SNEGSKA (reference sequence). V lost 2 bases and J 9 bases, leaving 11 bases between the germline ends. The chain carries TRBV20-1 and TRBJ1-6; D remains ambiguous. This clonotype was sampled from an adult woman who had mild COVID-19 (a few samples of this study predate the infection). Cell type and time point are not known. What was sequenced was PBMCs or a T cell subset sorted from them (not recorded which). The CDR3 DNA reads TGCAGTGCTAGAATTGGGATAGGTTCACCCCTCCACTTT. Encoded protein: CSARIGIGSPLHF.